Listed here are 26 T cell receptor beta chains from one sample, sequenced in a study of T cell responses to AZD1222 COVID-19 vaccine. Sequencing used immunoSEQ multiplex PCR; TCRdb keeps in-frame clones, though not all of them. Among 25,000 to 35,000 clones listed, roughly 73% were seen once. The sample was peripheral blood, taken on day 0 of AZD1222 vaccination. The source is an adult in good health.

V gene TRBV5-1 combines with J gene TRBJ2-7; a possible D gene is TRBD2 (5 bases). The ends were cut back, 0 bases at V and 2 bases at J, with 12 bases in the middle. The CDR3 sequence is 15 residues long. From germline, CDR1 is SGHRS and CDR2 YFSETQ. The CDR3 DNA follows: TGCGCCAGCAGCTTGGGTTGGACTGGTACCTACGAGCAGTACTTC. Protein: CASSLGWTGTYEQYF.

This chain joins TRBV6-5 and TRBJ1-4; the D gene is possibly TRBD1 (6 bases). Germline-derived CDR1 and CDR2 are MNHEY and SVGAGI. The V gene lost 8 bases and the J gene lost 8 bases, with 12 bases spanning the gap. There are 12 residues in the CDR3. CDR3 in amino acids: CASSPDSEKLFF. The CDR3 DNA sequence: TGTGCCAGCTCCCCGGACAGCGAAAAACTGTTTTTT.

This chain links TRBV15 with TRBJ1-2; TRBD1 matches 10 bases. The germline gives CDR1 LNHNV, CDR2 YYDKDF (reference sequence). Trimming cost V 0 bases and J 4 bases; bases outside gene matches: 14. This CDR3 is built from 19 residues. CDR3 bases: TGTGCCACCAGCAGAGATCTCCAGACAGGGGGCAGGACAGGCTATGGCTACACCTTC. Its protein is CATSRDLQTGGRTGYGYTF.

The chain employs TRBV4-2 and TRBJ1-6, with a possible D match to TRBD1 (5 bases). The germline CDR1 and CDR2 sequences are LGHNA and YNFKEQ. Trimming removed 1 base from V and 8 bases from J, with 15 bases in between. The CDR3 consists of 16 residues. CDR3 sequence reads: CASSQVAYRGDSPLHF. In DNA, the CDR3 is TGTGCCAGCAGCCAAGTGGCCTACCGGGGCGATTCACCCCTCCACTTT.

This clone has a single count. CDR3 coding DNA: TGTGCCAGCAGACCAGCAGGGGCTAAGGGGTATGGCTACACCTTC. Its protein product is CASRPAGAKGYGYTF. The genes are TRBV7-9 and TRBJ1-2; D might be TRBD1 (6 bases). CDR3 length equals 15 residues. Germline V gene data show CDR1 as SEHNR and CDR2 as FQNEAQ (reference sequence). The V gene lost 6 bases and the J gene lost 5 bases, with 19 bases spanning the gap.

This chain connects TRBV9 to TRBJ2-3; either TRBD1 or TRBD2 may supply D (5 bases each). The CDR3 totals 19 residues. In germline, CDR1 is SGDLS, CDR2 YYNGEE. Between the trimmed V and J ends, which lost 3 bases and 1 base, there was a span of 24 bases. The CDR3 sequence: CASSARGDVWGTGTDTQYF. For the CDR3, the DNA is TGTGCCAGCAGCGCCCGAGGAGATGTTTGGGGGACGGGCACAGATACGCAGTATTTT.

The CDR3 loop is CASSELGGNSPLHF. DNA for the CDR3: TGCGCCAGCAGTGAGCTTGGGGGGAATTCACCCCTCCACTTT. This chain connects TRBV10-2 to TRBJ1-6; D possibly corresponds to TRBD1 (5 bases). The CDR3 extends over 14 amino acids. From germline, CDR1 is WSHSY and CDR2 SAAADI. V lost 2 bases, J lost 7 bases, and 9 bases lay in between.

The genes are TRBV4-1 and TRBJ2-1; no clear D. The germline V and J ends were trimmed by 1 base and 7 bases, with 2 bases remaining between them. The CDR3 is made up of 11 amino acids. CDR1 and CDR2 from the germline V gene are MGHRA and YSYEKL. CDR3 nucleotide sequence: TGCGCCAGCAGCCAAGGAAATGAGCAGTTCTTC. As protein: CASSQGNEQFF.

CDR3 bases: TGCGCCAGCAGTCGGGGACAGAATACAACTAATGAAAAACTGTTTTTT. Translating it yields CASSRGQNTTNEKLFF. The V and J genes are TRBV23-1 and TRBJ1-4, with 7 bases aligning to TRBD1. TRBV23-1 falls under the ORF class, with uncertain function. V lost 4 bases and J lost 0; bases outside the gene matches: 5. The CDR3 loop spans 16 amino acids.

The chain joins TRBV3-1 (or the pseudogene TRBV3-2) to TRBJ1-3; the D is unclear. Trimming cost V 4 bases and J 4 bases, with 14 bases left between them. This CDR3 is built from 15 residues. Germline CDR1 LGHDT, CDR2 YNNKEL (reference sequence). The CDR3 DNA sequence: TGTGCCAGCAGCCTATCCCGGACGGCGGGAAACACCATATATTTT. It codes for CASSLSRTAGNTIYF.

This chain connects TRBV6-6 to TRBJ2-3, with 14 nucleotides matching TRBD2. Germline V gene sequence: CDR1 MNHNY, CDR2 SVGAGI (reference sequence). The CDR3 is 20 amino acids. V trimming: 5 bases; J trimming: 3 bases; junction bases outside the gene matches: 16. In DNA form, the CDR3 reads TGTGCCAGCAGTCCAAACCCGGGGACTAGCGGGAGCGGGCTGACAGATACGCAGTATTTT. Protein product: CASSPNPGTSGSGLTDTQYF.

The genes are TRBV6-5 and TRBJ1-3; tentative D call: TRBD1 (5 bases). This CDR3 comprises 13 residues. Germline CDR1 reads MNHEY; CDR2 reads SVGAGI. Trimming left V 5 bases short and J 4 bases short, with 9 bases between. CDR3 sequence (DNA): TGTGCCAGCAGTACCAGGGAGGGAAACACCATATATTTT. Translation gives CASSTREGNTIYF.

The chain carries TRBV7-9 and TRBJ1-1, with TRBD1 matching 7 bases. CDR3 size: 14 residues. Germline trimming cut 4 bases from V and 6 bases from J; bases unmatched to any gene: 8. Germline V gene data show CDR1 as SEHNR and CDR2 as FQNEAQ (reference sequence). CDR3 DNA sequence: TGTGCCAGCAGCTCGGACAGGTGGAGGTCTGAAGCTTTCTTT. It codes for CASSSDRWRSEAFF.

This clone occurred a few times. The rearrangement uses TRBV6-5 and TRBJ2-1, with 10 bases lining up with TRBD1. The CDR3 runs to 14 residues. The ends lost 2 bases at V and 6 bases at J; junction bases unmatched: 1. Looked up from germline, CDR1 is MNHEY and CDR2 is SVGAGI. As DNA, the CDR3 is TGTGCCAGCAGTTACGGGGACAGGGGCAATGAGCAGTTCTTC. Protein product: CASSYGDRGNEQFF.

There are a few counts of this clone. The V call is TRBV7-9, the J call TRBJ1-2; TRBD1 matches 7 bases. V dropped 1 base and J dropped 0; count of bases not matched to a gene: 2. The CDR3 covers 15 residues. Germline assignment: CDR1 SEHNR and CDR2 FQNEAQ (reference sequence). The CDR3 DNA sequence: TGTGCCAGCAGCTTAGGGGACAGTTCTAACTATGGCTACACCTTC. Amino acids: CASSLGDSSNYGYTF.

The J gene is TRBJ1-1, the V gene TRBV12-5; the D is unclear. V was pared by 7 bases and J by 4 bases, with 13 bases between. This CDR3 region has 13 residues. Germline-derived CDR1 and CDR2 are LGHNT and FRNRAP. The CDR3 sequence: CASAFRESTEAFF. CDR3 DNA: TGTGCTAGTGCCTTTCGGGAATCCACTGAAGCTTTCTTT.

The CDR3 DNA is TGTGCCTCCTACGACAGGACTTACAATGAGCAGTTCTTC. Translating gives CASYDRTYNEQFF. The rearrangement links TRBV19 to TRBJ2-1; TRBD1 is a possible D gene (6 bases). Trimming stripped 11 bases from V and 4 bases from J, with 15 bases between. This CDR3 contains 13 residues. The V gene's germline CDR1 is LNHDA and CDR2 SQIVND (reference sequence).

The chain recombines TRBV10-2 with TRBJ2-7; TRBD1 matches at 8 bases. Germline CDR1 is WSHSY and CDR2 is SAAADI. V shed 5 bases, J shed 1 base, and the junction held 4 bases outside the gene matches. There are 14 residues in the CDR3. The CDR3 DNA is TGCGCCAGCAGTCCCCGGACAGGGTCCTACGAGCAGTACTTC. It translates to CASSPRTGSYEQYF.

The gene calls are TRBV19 and TRBJ1-2; 10 positions agree with TRBD1. The CDR3 has 15 residues. V trimming: 6 bases; J trimming: 2 bases; junction bases outside the gene matches: 6. Germline loops: CDR1 LNHDA, CDR2 SQIVND (reference sequence). Here the CDR3 DNA reads TGTGCCAGTAGGTCGGGGGGACAGGGGAACTATGGCTACACCTTC. It codes for CASRSGGQGNYGYTF.

J is TRBJ2-3 and V is TRBV6-2 or TRBV6-3; D may be TRBD2 (7 bases). CDR3 size: 19 residues. V lost 0 bases, J lost 0 bases, and 19 bases lay in between. Germline V gene data show CDR1 as MNHEY and CDR2 as SVGEGT. CDR3 coding DNA: TGTGCCAGCAGTTACTCGTCCGGGGGGCGTACGGGAAGCACAGATACGCAGTATTTT. The encoded protein is CASSYSSGGRTGSTDTQYF.

The chain has TRBV19 and TRBJ2-3, with TRBD2 matching over 12 bases. From germline, CDR1 is LNHDA and CDR2 SQIVND (reference sequence). The ends lost 5 bases at V and 6 bases at J; junction bases unmatched: 6. The CDR3 sequence is 15 residues long. CDR3 DNA sequence: TGTGCCAGTAGTGTGACTAGCGGGAGTTTCGATACGCAGTATTTT. It encodes CASSVTSGSFDTQYF.

This sequence joins TRBV20-1 and TRBJ1-1, with unresolved D. Deletions cut 3 bases from V and 1 base from J, with 12 bases between. CDR1 is DFQATT, CDR2 SNEGSKA, per germline (reference sequence). This CDR3 has 14 residues. CDR3 bases: TGCAGTGCTAGTAGAGGGATTCAGAACACTGAAGCTTTCTTT. This gives the protein CSASRGIQNTEAFF.

The CDR3 DNA is TGTGCCAGCTCACCGAAAGGGACAGGGGGCGCGGATACGCAGTATTTT. It translates to CASSPKGTGGADTQYF. The V gene is TRBV18, the J gene TRBJ2-3, with TRBD1 identical over 12 bases. This CDR3 contains 16 residues. The trim removed 3 bases at V and 6 bases at J, leaving 7 bases unmatched. CDR1 and CDR2 (germline): KGHSH, LQKENI. The full variable domain, in which reference TRBV18 and TRBJ2-3 provide the parts outside the CDR3, is NAGVMQNPRHLVRRRGQEARLRCSPMKGHSHVYWYRQLPEEGLKFMVYLQKENIIDESGMPKERFSAEFPKEGPSILRIQQVVRGDSAAYFCASSPKGTGGADTQYFGPGTRLTVL.

The chain employs TRBV7-9 and TRBJ1-6; D possibly corresponds to TRBD1 (5 bases). V was trimmed by 3 bases and J by 6 bases, leaving 18 bases between them. The CDR3 sequence is 17 residues long. Germline V gene lookup returns CDR1 SEHNR and CDR2 FQNEAQ (reference sequence). CDR3 protein: CASSFPSGGDANSPLHF. The CDR3 coding sequence is TGTGCCAGCAGCTTTCCTTCCGGGGGGGATGCTAATTCACCCCTCCACTTT.

This clone appeared a few times. V and J are TRBV6-5 and TRBJ2-7; no clear D gene. V dropped 6 bases and J dropped 5 bases, with 17 bases sitting between them. The CDR3 length is 14 residues. Germline CDR1 and CDR2: MNHEY and SVGAGI. The CDR3: CASSPSPADHEQYF. CDR3 nucleotides: TGTGCCAGCAGCCCCTCGCCGGCGGACCACGAGCAGTACTTC.

This rearrangement joins TRBV24-1 to TRBJ1-5; TRBD1 aligns across 7 bases. From germline, CDR1 is KGHDR and CDR2 SFDVKD. Unmatched junction bases numbered 4, after V lost 5 bases and J lost 4 bases. This CDR3 comprises 14 residues. DNA of the CDR3: TGTGCCACCAGTGGAACAGGGGCAAATCAGCCCCAGCATTTT. This codes for CATSGTGANQPQHF.